The clone carrying this T cell receptor (beta chain) was recorded a few times. Its antigen remains unidentified. The data stem from a study of cytomegalovirus exposure and HLA in healthy donors. Study as a whole: The same platform was used for the 120 validation repertoires and the roughly 640 first-cohort repertoires, a later analysis reported.

The CDR3 is 16 amino acids. J lost 7 bases, V lost 6 bases, and 6 bases had no gene match. Per the germline V gene, CDR1 is MDHEN and CDR2 is SYDVKM. Using immunoSEQ multiplex PCR, the repertoire was profiled, and TCRdb retains in-frame clones only, with some absent. Found here are approximately 54,000 clones, about 92% of them singletons; the top ten hold around 8%. Study-level findings and limits: Subsequent analysis found a tendency for first-cohort TCR clusters to co-occur within the 95 to 150 validation repertoires. Some TCR beta chains (about 180 of them) were listed as cytomegalovirus-associated. In vitro, three CMV-associated chains proved specific for CMV antigens.

The chain uses TRBV28 and TRBJ2-1, with 16 bases fitting TRBD2. The clonotype comes from a woman between 18 and 29 years old in good health and CMV-seropositive. Sequencing input: PBMCs. CDR3 DNA sequence: TGTGCCAGCAGGGCCTTGGGACTAGCGGGGGGGAATGAGCAGTTCTTC. This gives the protein CASRALGLAGGNEQFF.